This TCR beta chain emerged from a study of T cell responses to AZD1222 COVID-19 vaccine (dated by TCRdb to 2020 to 2022). Describing the broader study: Because spike-specific TCR depth and breadth did not differ between the two schedules, AZD1222 recipients who got a second dose at roughly 4 weeks were pooled with those who got a second dose at roughly 12 weeks. Trial participants were enrolled by age into subgroups of 18-55, 56-69 and 70-plus years, and approximately 150, 30 and 60 TCR-sequenced participants, respectively, were included in these subgroups. TCR sequencing covered 230 to 250 trial participants: about 210 given two doses of AZD1222 and around 26 given two doses of MenACWY control vaccine.

The CDR3 regions of human TCRbeta chains were subjected to immunosequencing. As for how the authors treated the data: Repertoire TCRs were matched against a reference library of SARS-CoV-2-specific TCRs generated with the MIRA antigen-specificity platform. Breadth was defined as the fraction of unique TCRs that were SARS-CoV-2-associated, and depth was defined as the fraction of total T cells that were SARS-CoV-2-associated. Using the MIRA data, each spike-specific TCR was assigned both to the spike region to which the TCR was reactive and to a CD4 or CD8 class. Log10-transformed breadth and depth values were compared by one-way ANOVA with Sidak's multiple comparisons tests. The table comes from immuneACCESS by way of TCRdb, which keeps in-frame sequences with V and J called. Part of the clones is missing from these tables; in studies checked, under half for an unresolved V gene and the rest for unknown reasons. The V and J calls and clone size are taken from that table; D and trimming were inferred from the DNA. Within this sample are 150,000 or so clones, with roughly nine tenths of them counted one time only. The top ten hold less than 3.5% of the sample.

The sample's time point label, decoded: baseline before first vaccination. The vaccinee samples were drawn from two UK trials, COV001 and COV002, one of which was a single-blind randomized controlled phase 2/3 trial testing AZD1222 (ChAdOx1 nCoV-19) in healthy adults. Trial participant PBMC samples were collected at day 0 and day 28 after the second dose for TCRbeta chain sequencing. About this clone: Its recognized antigen is unknown. The record has no base qualities; no much larger clone is one base away.

Overall study outcomes, separate from this receptor: CD4 TCRs associated with the vaccine covered the entire spike protein, and the dominant responses were in regions 160-218 and 743-854. In the small 56-69-year group, the increase in depth fell short of significance, most likely because of low power. Participants were mostly white British, with more females than males. The authors suggested clonal diversity may have been underestimated. Because no day 14 peak-response samples were available, repertoires were characterized only after the peak T cell response. Only five or six AZD1222 recipients were SARS-CoV-2 seropositive at baseline, limiting conclusions about previously exposed vaccinees. Epitopes outside the regions mutated in the B.1.351 and B.1.1.7 variants were reportedly recognized by nearly half of the unique spike-specific TCRs. After two AZD1222 doses, spike-specific TCR breadth and depth were significantly higher than at day 0 and than in MenACWY recipients.

The material sequenced was peripheral blood, taken on day 0 of AZD1222 vaccination. The clonotype was recovered from an adult in good health.

The CDR3 region: CASSPGQTLDEKLFF. The nucleotide sequence is TGTGCCAGCAGTCCCGGACAGACCCTTGATGAAAAACTGTTTTTT. The chain links TRBV28 with TRBJ1-4; TRBD1 is possibly the D segment (6 matching bases). A distance of 16 bases separates the germline ends of V and J, which lose 5 bases and 6 bases respectively. From a lookup of the germline V gene, CDR1 and CDR2 are MDHEN and SYDVKM. The CDR3 covers 15 residues, taking in both the cysteine and the phenylalanine. The retained sequence is limited to the CDR3, 45 bases, with the frame set at the first base.